These 27 T cell receptor beta chains share one sample of origin, sequenced in a study of T cell repertoires in ileal Crohn's disease. Data came from immunoSEQ multiplex PCR; TCRdb stores just in-frame clones and leaves some out. Seen here are about 10,000 clones, 65% to 85% observed once, and the top ten hold about 16%. As to time point: neoterminal ileum biopsy at postoperative endoscopy, about 6 months after surgery. Specimen: ileal tissue. Source of these receptors: an adult with Crohn's disease.

This clone was picked up one time. V is TRBV5-1 and J is TRBJ2-2; 11 positions agree with TRBD2. With 7 bases clipped from V and 4 bases from J, the junction kept 9 bases outside the gene matches. The germline V gene has CDR1 SGHRS and CDR2 YFSETQ. The CDR3 covers 16 residues. CDR3 coding DNA: TGCGCCAGCGGACTTAGCGGGAGGGCGGCCACCGGGGAGCTGTTTTTT. Translating gives CASGLSGRAATGELFF.

This clone was picked up one time. The genes are TRBV27 and TRBJ2-5; 9 bases match TRBD2. This CDR3 region has 17 residues. The V gene end was trimmed by 5 bases and the J gene end by 1 base; junction bases not matched to a gene: 11. The germline V gene has CDR1 MNHEY and CDR2 SMNVEV (reference sequence). Here the CDR3 DNA reads TGTGCCAGCAGTCTACGACGTAGCGGGAGCCCCCAAGAGACCCAGTACTTC. Translation gives CASSLRRSGSPQETQYF.

In this sample, this clone turned up a few times. The genes are TRBV28 and TRBJ2-7, with D possibly being TRBD1 (8 bases). Germline V gene data show CDR1 as MDHEN and CDR2 as SYDVKM. Trimming removed 5 bases at V and 4 bases at J, with 15 bases between. The CDR3 is 14 amino acids. The CDR3 loop is CASSPGQGGYEQYF. CDR3 sequence (DNA): TGTGCCAGCAGTCCAGGACAGGGAGGGTACGAGCAGTACTTC.

The chain joins TRBV27 to TRBJ1-1; 7 positions agree with TRBD1. The CDR3 totals 14 residues. CDR1 and CDR2 from the germline V gene are MNHEY and SMNVEV (reference sequence). J was trimmed by 2 bases and V by 7 bases; bases with no gene match: 7. The CDR3 region has the DNA TGTGCCAGCACCTCGACAGGGTTTAACACTGAAGCTTTCTTT. It encodes CASTSTGFNTEAFF.

The gene calls are TRBV29-1 and TRBJ2-2; D is possibly TRBD2 (6 bases). Germline assignment: CDR1 SQVTM and CDR2 ANQGSEA. The CDR3 has 14 residues. V lost 5 bases, J lost 0 bases, and 10 bases lay in between. CDR3 DNA sequence: TGCAGCGTTTACGGGAGATCGAACACCGGGGAGCTGTTTTTT. Amino acid sequence: CSVYGRSNTGELFF.

The gene calls are TRBV7-4 and TRBJ1-2; TRBD1 matches 9 bases. Germline V gene sequence: CDR1 SGHVT, CDR2 SQSDAQ. This CDR3 region has 13 residues. After removal of 5 bases from V and 7 bases from J, the junction contained 5 bases not matched to a gene. The CDR3 DNA follows: TGTGCCAGCAGCCGGGACAGGGTACCTGGCTACACCTTC. Translation: CASSRDRVPGYTF.

The chain employs TRBV2 and TRBJ1-1; D might be TRBD1 (5 bases). The CDR3 extends over 11 amino acids. CDR1 is SNHLY and CDR2 is FYNNEI in the germline V gene. Trimming shortened V by 6 bases and J by 5 bases, and 7 bases separated the two germline ends. CDR3 sequence reads: CASRAGTEAFF. In DNA form, the CDR3 reads TGTGCCAGCAGGGCAGGGACTGAAGCTTTCTTT.

The rearrangement joins TRBV19 to TRBJ2-1, with 8 nucleotides matching TRBD2. CDR1 and CDR2 from the germline V gene are LNHDA and SQIVND (reference sequence). The CDR3 contains 16 residues. Germline trimming cut 6 bases from V and 3 bases from J; bases unmatched to any gene: 10. CDR3 nucleotides: TGTGCCAGTAGCTTGTATGGAACTAGCGGCTACAATGAGCAGTTCTTC. It is translated as CASSLYGTSGYNEQFF.

This chain connects TRBV27 to TRBJ2-1, with TRBD1 matching 8 bases. Germline CDR1 reads MNHEY; CDR2 reads SMNVEV (reference sequence). The CDR3 contains 14 residues. Trimming removed 2 bases from V and 7 bases from J; junction bases left unmatched: 4. The chain's CDR3 is CASSLSRGRNEQFF. The CDR3 region has the DNA TGTGCCAGCAGTTTAAGCAGGGGGCGGAATGAGCAGTTCTTC.

The rearrangement uses TRBV6-6 and TRBJ1-5; weak D call: TRBD1 (5 bases). Per the germline V gene, CDR1 is MNHNY and CDR2 is SVGAGI (reference sequence). Trimming stripped 2 bases from V and 6 bases from J, with 8 bases between. The length of the CDR3 is 13 residues. The CDR3 sequence is CASSYGTGQPQHF. The CDR3 region has the DNA TGTGCCAGCAGTTACGGTACAGGTCAGCCCCAGCATTTT.

The chain has TRBV28 and TRBJ1-5, with 7 bases fitting TRBD1. V trimming: 3 bases; J trimming: 2 bases; junction bases outside the gene matches: 7. In germline, CDR1 is MDHEN, CDR2 SYDVKM. The CDR3 is made up of 16 amino acids. CDR3 region: CASSFLSTGGNQPQHF. CDR3 in DNA: TGTGCCAGCAGTTTCCTCTCCACAGGGGGCAATCAGCCCCAGCATTTT.

This sequence joins TRBV7-3 and TRBJ2-6; maybe TRBD1 (5 bases). The V gene lost 5 bases and the J gene lost 2 bases, with 22 bases spanning the gap. Germline V lookup: CDR1 SGHTA, CDR2 FQGTGA. This CDR3 comprises 19 residues. The CDR3 DNA follows: TGTGCCAGCAGCCCCCGTTGGTCGGGTGGGGCCGCTGGGGCCAACGTCCTGACTTTC. Translating gives CASSPRWSGGAAGANVLTF.

The chain carries TRBV7-9 and TRBJ2-7; 9 nucleotides match TRBD2. This CDR3 region has 16 residues. Germline V gene sequence: CDR1 SEHNR, CDR2 FQNEAQ (reference sequence). The V gene end was trimmed by 5 bases and the J gene end by 2 bases; junction bases not matched to a gene: 10. The CDR3 loop is CASSPLPAGGPYEQYF. For the CDR3, the DNA is TGTGCCAGCAGCCCCCTCCCTGCGGGGGGGCCCTACGAGCAGTACTTC.

V gene TRBV27 combines with J gene TRBJ2-3, with 9 bases matching TRBD2. The germline V gene encodes CDR1 MNHEY and CDR2 SMNVEV (reference sequence). CDR3 length equals 16 residues. Trimming at V came to 11 bases and at J to 3 bases, leaving 15 bases not matched to a gene. CDR3 in amino acids: CAFRRGRAGGTDTQYF. The CDR3 nucleotides are TGTGCCTTCCGCCGCGGGAGGGCCGGTGGGACAGATACGCAGTATTTT.

The chain links TRBV10-1 to TRBJ1-1, with 8 bases that match TRBD1. The CDR3 has 13 amino acids. In germline, CDR1 is WNHNN, CDR2 SYGVQD (reference sequence). The J segment lost 11 bases and the V segment lost 6 bases, leaving 11 bases of the junction unmatched. This CDR3 reads CASRPDRDKEAFF. The CDR3 DNA reads TGCGCCAGCAGACCGGACAGGGACAAGGAGGCTTTCTTT.

The chain combines TRBV4-1 with TRBJ2-3, with 12 bases aligning to TRBD2. The CDR3 runs 15 residues. The V and J ends lost 6 bases and 3 bases, in that order; junction bases with no gene match: 4. Germline V gene data show CDR1 as MGHRA and CDR2 as YSYEKL. The CDR3 here is CASRTSGSRTDTQYF. The CDR3 DNA follows: TGCGCCAGCAGGACTAGCGGGAGTCGGACAGATACGCAGTATTTT.

V gene TRBV30 combines with J gene TRBJ2-3; tentatively, D is TRBD2 (5 bases). The V end lost 0 bases, the J end lost 2 bases, and 6 bases lay between the germline ends. This CDR3 contains 13 residues. From germline, CDR1 is GTSNPN and CDR2 SVGIG (reference sequence). Here the CDR3 DNA reads TGTGCCTGGAGTGTACTAGTCACAGATACGCAGTATTTT. Its protein product is CAWSVLVTDTQYF.

This clone was recorded once. This chain joins TRBV29-1 and TRBJ1-2, with D perhaps TRBD1 (6 bases). Trimming shortened V by 4 bases and J by 2 bases, and 14 bases separated the two germline ends. The CDR3 has 14 residues. Germline loops: CDR1 SQVTM, CDR2 ANQGSEA. The CDR3 nucleotides are TGCAGCGTTGTGGGGGCAGTTGAGAACTATGGCTACACCTTC. Its translation is CSVVGAVENYGYTF.

V usage is TRBV30 and J usage is TRBJ1-2; tentative D call: TRBD1 (6 bases). The germline gives CDR1 GTSNPN, CDR2 SVGIG (reference sequence). The germline V and J ends were trimmed by 1 base and 7 bases, with 10 bases remaining between them. The CDR3 totals 12 residues. CDR3 sequence: CAWSANRVGYTF. The CDR3 DNA sequence: TGTGCCTGGAGTGCCAACAGGGTTGGCTACACCTTC.

The chain is built from TRBV6-1 and TRBJ2-3; possibly TRBD1 for D (6 bases). The CDR3 is 15 residues long. Between the trimmed V and J ends, which lost 6 bases and 3 bases, there was a span of 16 bases. Germline-derived CDR1 and CDR2 are MNHNS and SASEGT. As DNA, the CDR3 is TGTGCCAGCAGCGAACTAGAGGGGGAAACAGATACGCAGTATTTT. Protein: CASSELEGETDTQYF.

The rearrangement uses TRBV5-6 and TRBJ2-7, with D perhaps matching TRBD1 (6 bases). V lost 4 bases to trimming and J lost 2 bases, with 10 bases between them. Germline assignment: CDR1 SGHDT and CDR2 YYEEEE. The CDR3 runs 13 residues. For the CDR3, the DNA is TGTGCCAGCAGCCCCAGGGGAGCCTACGAGCAGTACTTC. Its protein product is CASSPRGAYEQYF. The complete variable domain, with remaining parts taken from reference TRBV5-6 and TRBJ2-7, reads DAGVTQSPTHLIKTRGQQVTLRCSPKSGHDTVSWYQQALGQGPQFIFQYYEEEERQRGNFPDRFSGHQFPNYSSELNVNALLLGDSALYLCASSPRGAYEQYFGPGTRLTVT.

This chain joins TRBV5-1 and TRBJ1-4; D is ambiguous. V lost 0 bases and J 2 bases, leaving 14 bases between the germline ends. Germline V gives CDR1 SGHRS, CDR2 YFSETQ. The CDR3 runs to 17 residues. The CDR3 DNA follows: TGCGCCAGCAGCTTGGATCCCCCGGGCGGGACTAATGAAAAACTGTTTTTT. Its translation: CASSLDPPGGTNEKLFF.

The chain uses TRBV6-1 and TRBJ1-5, with 7 bases that match TRBD1. CDR1 is MNHNS, CDR2 SASEGT, per germline. J was trimmed by 6 bases and V by 5 bases; bases with no gene match: 1. This CDR3 comprises 12 residues. CDR3 amino acids: CASSHRGQPQHF. CDR3 bases: TGTGCCAGCAGTCACAGGGGTCAGCCCCAGCATTTT.

The chain carries TRBV7-9 and TRBJ2-3; D might be TRBD2 (6 bases). Between the trimmed V and J ends, which lost 7 bases and 5 bases, there was a span of 13 bases. The CDR3 length is 13 residues. Germline CDR1 reads SEHNR; CDR2 reads FQNEAQ (reference sequence). The CDR3 sequence: CASMGGIGDTQYF. For the CDR3, the DNA is TGTGCCAGCATGGGCGGGATCGGAGATACGCAGTATTTT.

This rearrangement joins TRBV5-5 to TRBJ2-7, with 7 nucleotides matching TRBD2. V was clipped by 0 bases and J by 2 bases; unmatched bases: 5. This CDR3 spans 15 amino acids. The germline gives CDR1 SGHKS, CDR2 YYEKEE (reference sequence). The DNA of the CDR3 is TGTGCCAGCAGCTTGGGGGGCGGGAGTGCCTACGAGCAGTACTTC. Translated, it gives CASSLGGGSAYEQYF.

The chain recombines TRBV9 with TRBJ2-2; TRBD2 matches 12 bases. CDR3 size: 17 residues. V was pared by 3 bases and J by 1 base, with 4 bases of the junction left unmatched. Germline-derived CDR1 and CDR2 are SGDLS and YYNGEE. Here the CDR3 DNA reads TGTGCCAGCAGCGCCCTACTAGCGGGAGGGAACACCGGGGAGCTGTTTTTT. This codes for CASSALLAGGNTGELFF.

Comments on this clone: Other DNA sequences in this sample translate to the same CDR3. The rearrangement uses TRBV5-1 and TRBJ2-1; TRBD1 agrees at 12 bases. This CDR3 has 15 amino acids. Germline CDR1 is SGHRS and CDR2 is YFSETQ. V lost 4 bases and J lost 6; bases outside the gene matches: 5. In DNA, the CDR3 is TGCGCCAGCAGCCCGGGACAGGGGGCGGTCAATGAGCAGTTCTTC. Amino acid sequence: CASSPGQGAVNEQFF.